Listed below are T cell receptor beta chains from one sample, sequenced in a study of cytomegalovirus exposure and HLA in healthy donors. This table comes from immunoSEQ multiplex PCR, and its TCRdb copy is limited to in-frame clones, with some not included. In the table there are roughly 230,000 clones, around four fifths of which are singletons. The sample comprised PBMCs. These receptors were obtained from a boy between 10 and 17 years old in good health and CMV-seronegative. The conserved cysteine and the conserved F or W are not part of the CDR3 here. The order of the fields is V gene, CDR3 protein.

TRBV9 ASSPIAGGTYEQY
TRBV30 AWKRDRTYEQY
TRBV7-6 ASSSGLAYEQY
TRBV6-4 ASSEASEDPLGYGYP
TRBV27 ASSTLWGETEQY
TRBV18 ASSAGVNEQF
TRBV29-1 SAAKQYNEQF
TRBV7-9 ASSLGSTTGPT
TRBV19 ASSSRWTGGRNTGELF
TRBV27 ASSLWPETEAF
TRBV7-9 ASSAYREITEAF
TRBV7-2 ASSLVGGDYGYT
TRBV4-1 ASSQGTGTGSGYT
TRBV7-2 ASSLVSGRAYEQY
TRBV19 ASSVMEGGYT
TRBV5-6 ASKRQGLAKNIQY
TRBV9 ASTSDVGRGDTQY
TRBV9 ASSVARELF
TRBV6-6 AISSSNTGELF
TRBV5-1 ASSLRGLGQETQY
TRBV7-2 ASSSQGNRGRRADTQY
TRBV10-3 AIGGTSGSSYEQY
TRBV11-2 ASSLGTRDRLAF
TRBV14 ASSRGTWEETQY
TRBV5-1 ASRTDTGAYGYT
TRBV29-1 SVEGPRVGYT
TRBV7-6 ASSPQRGGDRAPGELF
TRBV19 ASSITWRTSGDTQY
TRBV2 ASARQGPNTEAF
TRBV5-4 ASSRVSGSAAYEQY
TRBV7-9 ASSDSGGAGDTQY
TRBV19 ASSRASGRETQY
TRBV14 APSRANDHYGYT